These 29 T cell receptor beta chains originate from one sample sequenced in a study of CD8 T cells in ankylosing spondylitis. TCRdb recomputed calls from the 5' RACE reads with MiXCR, one row per CDR3 protein. The sample shows around 130,000 distinct CDR3 sequences, roughly 6.6% of them seen only once. Sequencing input: blood, either unsorted or a sorted T cell fraction (not recorded which). The receptors come from a male donor with ankylosing spondylitis or in good health (not recorded which).

The table lists this clonotype with a few counts. The chain links TRBV5-1 to TRBJ2-5, with TRBD2 matching 7 bases. The CDR3 has 15 residues. The germline gives CDR1 SGHRS, CDR2 YFSETQ. Trimming removed 2 bases from V and 4 bases from J; junction bases left unmatched: 8. CDR3 protein: CASSLWGRAAETQYF. The DNA for the CDR3 is TGCGCCAGCAGCTTATGGGGGAGGGCCGCAGAGACCCAGTACTTC.

This clonotype appeared many times. The genes are TRBV7-6 and TRBJ1-6, with D tentatively TRBD1 (5 bases). V was pared by 6 bases and J by 6 bases, with 21 bases between. The CDR3 covers 17 residues. Looked up from germline, CDR1 is SGHVS and CDR2 is FNYEAQ. DNA for the CDR3: TGTGCCAGCAGTCCTCTCGATGGACGGGGGTTTAATTCACCCCTCCACTTT. Protein: CASSPLDGRGFNSPLHF.

This clonotype appeared many times. The CDR3 nucleotides read TGTGCCAGCAGTAACCGTGAATCGGCCCGTAATGAAAAACTGTTTTTT. This sequence encodes CASSNRESARNEKLFF. The chain is built from TRBV12-3 or TRBV12-4 and TRBJ1-4; D is undetermined. V dropped 5 bases and J dropped 4 bases, with 17 bases sitting between them. The CDR3 totals 16 residues.

This clonotype was seen ten or more times. The gene calls are TRBV5-1 and TRBJ1-6, with D unclear. CDR1 SGHRS and CDR2 YFSETQ come from the germline V gene. This CDR3 has 15 residues. With 4 bases removed from V and 7 bases from J, the gap between germline ends came to 15 bases. CDR3 nucleotide sequence: TGCGCCAGCAGCCCCAGGCTACAAGAAAATTCACCCCTCCACTTT. Its protein product is CASSPRLQENSPLHF.

In this sample, this clonotype turned up many times. The chain recombines TRBV20-1 with TRBJ1-2; TRBD1 matches 8 bases. Trimming at V came to 3 bases and at J to 4 bases, leaving 10 bases not matched to a gene. CDR3 length equals 15 residues. The V gene's germline CDR1 is DFQATT and CDR2 SNEGSKA (reference sequence). CDR3 sequence: CSARGQDHVAYGYTF. CDR3 in DNA: TGCAGTGCTAGGGGACAGGATCATGTCGCCTATGGCTACACCTTC.

This clonotype was seen repeatedly, ten times or more. V usage is TRBV5-6 and J usage is TRBJ2-7; D may be TRBD1 (6 bases). The V end lost 4 bases, the J end lost 0 bases, and 17 bases lay between the germline ends. The CDR3 is made up of 16 amino acids. In germline, CDR1 is SGHDT, CDR2 YYEEEE. CDR3 protein: CASSPLRDINSYEQYF. The CDR3 region has the DNA TGTGCCAGCAGCCCCCTCCGGGACATAAACTCCTACGAGCAGTACTTC.

This clonotype was found many times. The V and J genes are TRBV5-1 and TRBJ2-7, with D unresolved. Trimming took 4 bases from V and 6 from J, leaving 14 bases between them. The CDR3 has 13 residues. CDR1 and CDR2 (germline): SGHRS, YFSETQ. The DNA for the CDR3 is TGCGCCAGCAGCGACTGGACCGTCGGCGAGCAGTACTTC. Its protein product is CASSDWTVGEQYF. Full variable domain (rest looked up from reference TRBV5-1 and TRBJ2-7): KAGVTQTPRYLIKTRGQQVTLSCSPISGHRSVSWYQQTPGQGLQFLFEYFSETQRNKGNFPGRFSGRQFSNSRSEMNVSTLELGDSALYLCASSDWTVGEQYFGPGTRLTVT.

This clonotype was detected many times. The V and J genes are TRBV10-3 and TRBJ1-2; TRBD1 might be the D (5 bases). Germline CDR1 and CDR2: ENHRY and SYGVKD. Trimming cost V 6 bases and J 3 bases, with 14 bases left between them. The CDR3 sequence is 14 residues long. The chain's CDR3 is CAISYLTGDYGYTF. CDR3 sequence (DNA): TGTGCCATCAGCTACCTTACAGGTGACTATGGCTACACCTTC.

This clonotype appeared many times. This sequence joins TRBV18 and TRBJ1-1, with a tentative D call TRBD1 (5 bases). Germline V lookup: CDR1 KGHSH, CDR2 LQKENI. The V and J ends lost 3 bases and 0 bases respectively, with 11 bases between them. The CDR3 has 15 amino acids. The CDR3, as DNA: TGTGCCAGCTCACCCAGGGACCACATGAACACTGAAGCTTTCTTT. It codes for CASSPRDHMNTEAFF.

This clonotype showed up many times. The genes are TRBV28 and TRBJ1-6, with a tentative D call TRBD1 (6 bases). The germline V gene encodes CDR1 MDHEN and CDR2 SYDVKM. Between the trimmed V and J ends, which lost 7 bases and 6 bases, there was a span of 13 bases. CDR3 length: 14 residues. The CDR3 loop reads CASTTGQLNSPLHF. In DNA form, the CDR3 reads TGTGCCAGCACCACCGGACAGCTTAATTCACCCCTCCACTTT.

This clonotype was counted many times. The CDR3 here is CASSLLLWTSDSYEQYF. DNA of the CDR3: TGCGCCAGCAGCTTGCTTCTCTGGACGTCAGACTCCTACGAGCAGTACTTC. The rearrangement joins TRBV5-1 to TRBJ2-7; D is uncertain. V dropped 1 base and J dropped 0 bases, with 17 bases sitting between them. Germline V gene lookup returns CDR1 SGHRS and CDR2 YFSETQ. The length of the CDR3 is 17 residues. Variable domain in full (rest from reference TRBV5-1 and TRBJ2-7): KAGVTQTPRYLIKTRGQQVTLSCSPISGHRSVSWYQQTPGQGLQFLFEYFSETQRNKGNFPGRFSGRQFSNSRSEMNVSTLELGDSALYLCASSLLLWTSDSYEQYFGPGTRLTVT.

In this sample, this clonotype turned up many times. This chain joins TRBV2 and TRBJ1-2; maybe TRBD1 (6 bases). The germline gives CDR1 SNHLY, CDR2 FYNNEI. The V gene lost 8 bases and the J gene lost 1 base, with 17 bases spanning the gap. The CDR3 is 15 amino acids. The CDR3 DNA sequence: TGTGCCAGCCGCGGGGGGGGCGAGGGTAACTATGGCTACACCTTC. It translates to CASRGGGEGNYGYTF.

V and J are TRBV3-1 and TRBJ2-2, with D tentatively TRBD1 (6 bases). Germline CDR1 LGHDT, CDR2 YNNKEL (reference sequence). The CDR3 has 15 residues. Trimming left V 10 bases short and J 0 bases short, with 15 bases between. The CDR3 is CATYTGHPNTGELFF. CDR3 nucleotide sequence: TGTGCCACCTATACGGGACACCCGAACACCGGGGAGCTGTTTTTT.

This clonotype was counted many times. The DNA of the CDR3 is TGTGCCACCAGCACCTTCGGGACAGGCGGCACAGATACGCAGTATTTT. Translated: CATSTFGTGGTDTQYF. V gene TRBV15 combines with J gene TRBJ2-3; 8 positions match TRBD1. V shed 4 bases and J 1 base; nucleotides not matched to a gene: 7. The CDR3 runs to 16 residues. The germline CDR1 and CDR2 sequences are LNHNV and YYDKDF (reference sequence).

At least ten counts were recorded for this clonotype. The V call is TRBV5-1, the J call TRBJ1-1; D unclear. V lost 2 bases to trimming and J lost 1 base, with 9 bases between them. The CDR3 sequence is 14 residues long. Germline V gene lookup returns CDR1 SGHRS and CDR2 YFSETQ. The CDR3 here is CASSFQGPNTEAFF. CDR3 sequence (DNA): TGCGCCAGCAGCTTCCAAGGCCCGAACACTGAAGCTTTCTTT.

This clonotype was seen many times. The rearrangement uses TRBV7-2 and TRBJ2-3; the D is unclear. V lost 5 bases, J lost 1 base, and 16 bases lay in between. The CDR3 consists of 16 residues. Germline V lookup: CDR1 SGHTA, CDR2 FQGNSA. The CDR3 bases are TGTGCCAGCAGCCAACGATTATCCTGGGGCACAGATACGCAGTATTTT. It codes for CASSQRLSWGTDTQYF.

This clonotype came up many times. The chain joins TRBV12-3 or TRBV12-4 to TRBJ2-2; D might be TRBD2 (6 bases). The CDR3 has 15 residues. V was clipped by 3 bases and J by 0 bases, with 8 bases between them. The CDR3 DNA reads TGTGCCAGCAGTTTCGGACTAACGAACACCGGGGAGCTGTTTTTT. Protein: CASSFGLTNTGELFF.

The table lists this clonotype with many counts. The chain uses TRBV5-1 and TRBJ1-2; D is possibly TRBD1 (6 bases). Germline loops: CDR1 SGHRS, CDR2 YFSETQ. V was shortened by 0 bases and J by 4 bases, with 10 bases between the two germline ends. The CDR3 extends over 14 amino acids. Here the CDR3 reads CASSLEDSLYGYTF. In DNA, the CDR3 is TGCGCCAGCAGCTTGGAGGACAGCCTCTATGGCTACACCTTC.

This clonotype was observed many times. This chain joins TRBV29-1 and TRBJ1-2; 7 nucleotides line up with TRBD1. Germline V gene sequence: CDR1 SQVTM, CDR2 ANQGSEA. V shed 2 bases and J 4 bases; nucleotides not matched to a gene: 4. This CDR3 comprises 13 residues. The CDR3 spells CSVERQGIYGYTF. The CDR3 coding sequence is TGCAGCGTTGAAAGACAGGGAATCTATGGCTACACCTTC.

This clonotype was picked up many times. The CDR3 region has the DNA TGTGCCAGCCTCGGATCGGTCGGAAACACCATATATTTT. As protein: CASLGSVGNTIYF. The J gene is TRBJ1-3, the V gene TRBV9; no definite D call. Germline-derived CDR1 and CDR2 are SGDLS and YYNGEE. V lost 7 bases and J lost 4, with 12 bases in between. The CDR3 contains 13 residues. The full variable domain, completed using reference TRBV9 and TRBJ1-3, is DSGVTQTPKHLITATGQRVTLRCSPRSGDLSVYWYQQSLDQGLQFLIQYYNGEERAKGNILERFSAQQFPDLHSELNLSSLELGDSALYFCASLGSVGNTIYFGEGSWLTVV.

This clonotype appeared many times. This chain links TRBV24-1 with TRBJ2-1; TRBD2 matches 7 bases. This CDR3 has 16 residues. V dropped 0 bases and J dropped 6; count of bases not matched to a gene: 7. Germline CDR1 is KGHDR and CDR2 is SFDVKD. This chain's CDR3 is CATSDLGAGVGNEQFF. The DNA for the CDR3 is TGTGCCACCAGTGATTTGGGCGCGGGAGTCGGCAATGAGCAGTTCTTC.

This clonotype was observed a few times. The chain combines TRBV12-3 or TRBV12-4 with TRBJ1-2, with D uncertain. This CDR3 region has 15 residues. Trimming removed 6 bases at V and 6 bases at J, with 20 bases between. CDR3: CASSPTPVASNGYTF. CDR3 sequence (DNA): TGTGCCAGCAGCCCTACCCCAGTCGCCTCCAATGGCTACACCTTC.

This sequence joins TRBV15 and TRBJ2-1; TRBD1 is a possible D gene (6 bases). V was cut by 4 bases and J by 6 bases, with 10 bases left in between. CDR3 length: 13 residues. Germline V gene lookup returns CDR1 LNHNV and CDR2 YYDKDF (reference sequence). CDR3 in DNA: TGTGCCACCAGCACTCGCAGGGGCAATGAGCAGTTCTTC. This gives the protein CATSTRRGNEQFF.

This clonotype was seen many times. The chain uses TRBV5-1 and TRBJ2-7; D call uncertain. This CDR3 has 12 residues. Germline V gives CDR1 SGHRS, CDR2 YFSETQ. Deletions cut 5 bases from V and 7 bases from J, with 13 bases between. Written as DNA, the CDR3 is TGCGCCAGCAGGGACCAGCAACGGGAGCAGTACTTC. Protein: CASRDQQREQYF. Complete variable domain (other parts from reference TRBV5-1 and TRBJ2-7): KAGVTQTPRYLIKTRGQQVTLSCSPISGHRSVSWYQQTPGQGLQFLFEYFSETQRNKGNFPGRFSGRQFSNSRSEMNVSTLELGDSALYLCASRDQQREQYFGPGTRLTVT.

Many counts were recorded for this clonotype. The chain is built from TRBV4-1 and TRBJ2-7; 9 bases agree with TRBD2. The germline CDR1 and CDR2 sequences are MGHRA and YSYEKL. J lost 3 bases, V lost 4 bases, and 10 bases had no gene match. This CDR3 is 16 amino acids long. The CDR3, as DNA: TGCGCCAGCAGCCCCCAGGACCTAGCGGGGAACTACGAGCAGTACTTC. This sequence encodes CASSPQDLAGNYEQYF.

This clonotype was seen ten or more times. The rearrangement uses TRBV20-1 and TRBJ1-6, with unresolved D. CDR3 size: 14 residues. Germline V gene data show CDR1 as DFQATT and CDR2 as SNEGSKA (reference sequence). Trimming stripped 1 base from V and 8 bases from J, with 12 bases between. DNA of the CDR3: TGCAGTGCTAGAGTACTGGGTCGGGATTCACCCCTCCACTTT. Its protein product is CSARVLGRDSPLHF.

At least ten counts were recorded for this clonotype. The genes are TRBV12-3 or TRBV12-4 and TRBJ2-1; no clear D gene. The CDR3 has 14 amino acids. Trimming removed 1 base at V and 4 bases at J, with 8 bases between. CDR3 in amino acids: CASSLVGPYNEQFF. The CDR3 region has the DNA TGTGCCAGCAGTTTAGTCGGACCATACAATGAGCAGTTCTTC.

The sample holds many counts of this clonotype. The CDR3 nucleotides read TGCGCCAGCAGGGAAGGGGGCCGCACAGATACGCAGTATTTT. Protein product: CASREGGRTDTQYF. V and J are TRBV5-1 and TRBJ2-3; 7 bases map to TRBD1. V gave up 5 bases and J gave up 1 base; unmatched junction bases: 4. The length of the CDR3 is 14 residues. Germline CDR1 is SGHRS and CDR2 is YFSETQ. Supplemented by reference TRBV5-1 and TRBJ2-3, the full variable domain reads KAGVTQTPRYLIKTRGQQVTLSCSPISGHRSVSWYQQTPGQGLQFLFEYFSETQRNKGNFPGRFSGRQFSNSRSEMNVSTLELGDSALYLCASREGGRTDTQYFGPGTRLTVL.

This clonotype has a count of ten or more. This sequence joins TRBV3-1 and TRBJ1-1; D is ambiguous. V was clipped by 1 base and J by 2 bases, with 8 bases between them. Germline CDR1 reads LGHDT; CDR2 reads YNNKEL (reference sequence). The CDR3 has 14 amino acids. The CDR3 region is CASSQVEGNTEAFF. CDR3 coding DNA: TGTGCCAGCAGCCAAGTGGAGGGCAACACTGAAGCTTTCTTT.